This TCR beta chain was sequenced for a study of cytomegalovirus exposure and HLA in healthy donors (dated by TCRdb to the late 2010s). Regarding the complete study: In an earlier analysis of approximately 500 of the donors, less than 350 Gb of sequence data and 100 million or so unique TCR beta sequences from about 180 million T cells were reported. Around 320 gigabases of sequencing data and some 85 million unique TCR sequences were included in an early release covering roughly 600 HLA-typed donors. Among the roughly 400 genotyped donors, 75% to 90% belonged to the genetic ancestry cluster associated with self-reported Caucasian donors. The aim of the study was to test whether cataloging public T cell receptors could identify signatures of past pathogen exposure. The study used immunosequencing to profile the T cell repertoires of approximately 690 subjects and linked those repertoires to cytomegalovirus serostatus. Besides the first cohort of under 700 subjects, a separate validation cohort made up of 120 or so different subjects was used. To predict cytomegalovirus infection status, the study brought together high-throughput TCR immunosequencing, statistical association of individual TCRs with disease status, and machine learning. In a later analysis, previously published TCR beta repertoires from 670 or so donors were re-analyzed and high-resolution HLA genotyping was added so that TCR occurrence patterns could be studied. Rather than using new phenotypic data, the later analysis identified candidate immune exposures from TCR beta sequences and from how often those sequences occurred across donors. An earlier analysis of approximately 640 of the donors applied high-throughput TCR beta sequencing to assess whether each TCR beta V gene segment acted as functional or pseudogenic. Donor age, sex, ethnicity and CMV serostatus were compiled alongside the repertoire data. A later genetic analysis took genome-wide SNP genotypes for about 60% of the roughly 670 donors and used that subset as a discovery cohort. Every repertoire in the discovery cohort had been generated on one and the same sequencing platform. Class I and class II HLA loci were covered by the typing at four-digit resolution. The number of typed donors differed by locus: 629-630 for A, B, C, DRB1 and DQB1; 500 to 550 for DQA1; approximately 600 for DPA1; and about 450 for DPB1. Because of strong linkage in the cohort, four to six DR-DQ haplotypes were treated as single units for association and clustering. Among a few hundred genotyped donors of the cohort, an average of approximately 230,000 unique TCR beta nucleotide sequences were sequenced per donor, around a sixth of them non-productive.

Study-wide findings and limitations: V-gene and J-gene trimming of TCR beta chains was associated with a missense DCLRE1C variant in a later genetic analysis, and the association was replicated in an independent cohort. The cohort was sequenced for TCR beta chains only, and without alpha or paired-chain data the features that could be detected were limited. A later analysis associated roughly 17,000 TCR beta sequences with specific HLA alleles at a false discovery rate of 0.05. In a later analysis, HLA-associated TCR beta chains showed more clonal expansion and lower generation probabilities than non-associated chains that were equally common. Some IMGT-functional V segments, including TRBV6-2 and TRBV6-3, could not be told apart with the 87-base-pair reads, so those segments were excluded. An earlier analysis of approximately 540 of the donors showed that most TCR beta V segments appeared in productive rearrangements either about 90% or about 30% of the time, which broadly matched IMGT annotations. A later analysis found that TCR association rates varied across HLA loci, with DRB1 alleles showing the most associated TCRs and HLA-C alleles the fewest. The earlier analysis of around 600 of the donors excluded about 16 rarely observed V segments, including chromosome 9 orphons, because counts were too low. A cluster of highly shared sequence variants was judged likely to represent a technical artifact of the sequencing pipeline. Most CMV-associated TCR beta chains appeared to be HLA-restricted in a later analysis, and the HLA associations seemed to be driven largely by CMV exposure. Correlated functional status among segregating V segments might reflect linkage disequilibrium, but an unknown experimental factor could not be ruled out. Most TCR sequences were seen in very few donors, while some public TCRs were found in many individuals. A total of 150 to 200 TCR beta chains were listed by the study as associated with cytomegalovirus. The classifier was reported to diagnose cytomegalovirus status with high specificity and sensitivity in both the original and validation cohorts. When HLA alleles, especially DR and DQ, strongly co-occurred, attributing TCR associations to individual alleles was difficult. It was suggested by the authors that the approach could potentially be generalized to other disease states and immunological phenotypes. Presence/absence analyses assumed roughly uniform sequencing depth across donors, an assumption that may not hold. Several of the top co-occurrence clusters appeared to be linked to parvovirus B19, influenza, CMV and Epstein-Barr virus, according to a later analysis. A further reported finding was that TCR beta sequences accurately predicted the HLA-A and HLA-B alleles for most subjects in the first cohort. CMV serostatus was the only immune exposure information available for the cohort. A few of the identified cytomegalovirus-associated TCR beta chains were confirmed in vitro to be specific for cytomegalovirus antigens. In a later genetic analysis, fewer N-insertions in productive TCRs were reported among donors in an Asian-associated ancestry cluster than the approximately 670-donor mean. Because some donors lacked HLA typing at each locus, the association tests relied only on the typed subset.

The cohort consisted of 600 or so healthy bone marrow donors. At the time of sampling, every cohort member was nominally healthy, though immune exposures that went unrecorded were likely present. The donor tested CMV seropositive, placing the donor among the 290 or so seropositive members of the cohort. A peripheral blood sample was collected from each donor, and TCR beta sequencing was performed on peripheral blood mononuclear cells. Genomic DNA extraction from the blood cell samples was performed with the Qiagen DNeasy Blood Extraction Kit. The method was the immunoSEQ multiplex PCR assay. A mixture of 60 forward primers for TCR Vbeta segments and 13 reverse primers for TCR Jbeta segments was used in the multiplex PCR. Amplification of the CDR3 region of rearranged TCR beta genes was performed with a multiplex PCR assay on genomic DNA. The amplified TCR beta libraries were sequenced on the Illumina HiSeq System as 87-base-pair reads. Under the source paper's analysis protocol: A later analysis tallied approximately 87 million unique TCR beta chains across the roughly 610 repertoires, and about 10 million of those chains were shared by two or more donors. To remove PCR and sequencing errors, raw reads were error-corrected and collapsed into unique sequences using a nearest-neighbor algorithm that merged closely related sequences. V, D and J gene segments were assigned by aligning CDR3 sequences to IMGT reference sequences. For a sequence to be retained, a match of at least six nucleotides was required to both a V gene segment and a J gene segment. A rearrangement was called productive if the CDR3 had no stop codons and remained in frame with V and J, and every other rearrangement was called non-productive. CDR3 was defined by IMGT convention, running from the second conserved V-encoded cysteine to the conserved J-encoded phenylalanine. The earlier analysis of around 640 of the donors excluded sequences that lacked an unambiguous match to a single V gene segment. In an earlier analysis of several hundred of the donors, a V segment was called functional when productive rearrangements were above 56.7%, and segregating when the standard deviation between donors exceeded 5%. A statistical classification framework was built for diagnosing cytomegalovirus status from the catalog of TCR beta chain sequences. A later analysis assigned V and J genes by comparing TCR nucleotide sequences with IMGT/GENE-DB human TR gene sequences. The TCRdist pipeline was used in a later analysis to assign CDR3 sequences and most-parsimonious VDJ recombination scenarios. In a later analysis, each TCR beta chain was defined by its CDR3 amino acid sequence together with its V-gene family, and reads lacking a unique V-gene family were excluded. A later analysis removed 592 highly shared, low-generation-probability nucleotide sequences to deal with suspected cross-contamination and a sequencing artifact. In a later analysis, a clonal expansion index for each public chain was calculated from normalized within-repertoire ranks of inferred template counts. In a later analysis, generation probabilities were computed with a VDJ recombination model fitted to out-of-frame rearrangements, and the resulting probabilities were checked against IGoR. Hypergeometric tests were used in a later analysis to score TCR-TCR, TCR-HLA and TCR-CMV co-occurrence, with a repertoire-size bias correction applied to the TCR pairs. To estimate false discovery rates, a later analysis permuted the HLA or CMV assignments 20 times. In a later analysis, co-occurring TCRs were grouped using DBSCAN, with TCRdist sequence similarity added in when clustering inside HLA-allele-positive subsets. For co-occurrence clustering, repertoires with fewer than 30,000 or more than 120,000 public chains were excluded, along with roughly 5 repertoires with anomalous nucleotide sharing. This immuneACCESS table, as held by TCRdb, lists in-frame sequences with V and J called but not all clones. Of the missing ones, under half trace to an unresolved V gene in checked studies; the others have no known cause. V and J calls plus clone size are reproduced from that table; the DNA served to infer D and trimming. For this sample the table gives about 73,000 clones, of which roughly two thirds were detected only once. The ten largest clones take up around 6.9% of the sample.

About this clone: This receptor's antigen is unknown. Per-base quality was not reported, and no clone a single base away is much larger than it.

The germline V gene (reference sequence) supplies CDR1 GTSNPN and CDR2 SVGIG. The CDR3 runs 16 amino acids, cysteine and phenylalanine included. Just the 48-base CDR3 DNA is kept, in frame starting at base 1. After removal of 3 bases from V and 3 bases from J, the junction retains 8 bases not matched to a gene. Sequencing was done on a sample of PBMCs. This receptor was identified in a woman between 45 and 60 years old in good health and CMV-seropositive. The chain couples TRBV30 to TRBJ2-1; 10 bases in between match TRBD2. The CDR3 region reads CAWRSLAGGNYNEQFF. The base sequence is TGTGCCTGGAGGTCCTTAGCGGGGGGAAACTACAATGAGCAGTTCTTC.